This passage covers 7 T cell receptor beta chains from one sample sequenced in a study of blood T cell repertoires in COVID-19. Here immunoSEQ multiplex PCR was the method, and the copy in TCRdb shows in-frame clones only, minus some. This sample has 140,000 to 150,000 clones, with about nine tenths found just once. The sequencing input was peripheral blood. The receptors here all came from a human donor in a cohort sampled during active COVID-19.

This clone was detected only a few times. The J gene is TRBJ1-3, the V gene TRBV29-1; the match to TRBD1 covers 7 bases. The CDR3 is 15 amino acids. Germline V gene lookup returns CDR1 SQVTM and CDR2 ANQGSEA. J was trimmed by 2 bases and V by 6 bases; bases with no gene match: 10. CDR3 nucleotide sequence: TGCAGCGTAGACAAGACAGGGATTACTGGAAACACCATATATTTT. Encoded protein: CSVDKTGITGNTIYF. Full variable domain (missing parts from reference TRBV29-1 and TRBJ1-3): SAVISQKPSRDICQRGTSLTIQCQVDSQVTMMFWYRQQPGQSLTLIATANQGSEATYESGFVIDKFPISRPNLTFSTLTVSNMSPEDSSIYLCSVDKTGITGNTIYFGEGSWLTVV.

The chain recombines TRBV28 with TRBJ1-6; D is ambiguous. This CDR3 has 16 amino acids. Germline CDR1 is MDHEN and CDR2 is SYDVKM. Trimming pared 5 bases from V and 2 bases from J, leaving 13 bases between. In DNA, the CDR3 is TGTGCCAGCAGTCCTCGAGGAAGCCCCTATAATTCACCCCTCCACTTT. It specifies CASSPRGSPYNSPLHF.

The rearrangement joins TRBV19 to TRBJ2-3; possible D gene TRBD2, 6 bases. Germline V gene sequence: CDR1 LNHDA, CDR2 SQIVND (reference sequence). The CDR3 runs to 17 residues. The germline V and J ends were trimmed by 6 bases and 4 bases, with 23 bases remaining between them. DNA for the CDR3: TGTGCCAGTAGGGGAGCGGGCGGCAGTTTTAGTCCAGATACGCAGTATTTT. This sequence encodes CASRGAGGSFSPDTQYF.

The chain has TRBV28 and TRBJ2-7; 8 bases are shared with TRBD1. From germline, CDR1 is MDHEN and CDR2 SYDVKM. This CDR3 is built from 15 residues. J gave up 0 bases and V 5 bases, and 6 bases lay outside the gene matches. CDR3: CASSGRGPRSYEQYF. The CDR3 DNA is TGTGCCAGCAGTGGCAGGGGGCCCCGCTCCTACGAGCAGTACTTC.

The J gene is TRBJ2-7, the V gene TRBV6-1, with TRBD2 identical over 8 bases. V dropped 3 bases and J dropped 2; count of bases not matched to a gene: 6. Germline loops: CDR1 MNHNS, CDR2 SASEGT. CDR3 length: 15 amino acids. Here the CDR3 DNA reads TGTGCCAGCAGTGATGTGCGGGAGGTTACCTACGAGCAGTACTTC. Translation: CASSDVREVTYEQYF.

V gene TRBV4-3 combines with J gene TRBJ1-2; 7 bases align to TRBD1. The germline V gene encodes CDR1 LGHNA and CDR2 YSLEER. The V and J ends lost 0 bases and 7 bases, in that order; junction bases with no gene match: 17. The CDR3 extends over 18 amino acids. Here the CDR3 reads CASSQDWRGLLGISGYTF. The CDR3 bases are TGCGCCAGCAGCCAAGATTGGAGGGGGCTTCTTGGAATTTCTGGCTACACCTTC.

The CDR3 spells CASSLASAEETQYF. The DNA for the CDR3 is TGTGCCAGCAGCTTAGCGAGCGCGGAAGAGACCCAGTACTTC. V gene TRBV13 combines with J gene TRBJ2-5, with unresolved D. Germline V gene lookup returns CDR1 PRHDT and CDR2 FYEKMQ (reference sequence). V lost 1 base and J 3 bases, leaving 9 bases between the germline ends. The CDR3 has 14 amino acids. Full variable domain (rest looked up from reference TRBV13 and TRBJ2-5): AAGVIQSPRHLIKEKRETATLKCYPIPRHDTVYWYQQGPGQDPQFLISFYEKMQSDKGSIPDRFSAQQFSDYHSELNMSSLELGDSALYFCASSLASAEETQYFGPGTRLLVL.